This T cell receptor beta chain was recorded in a study of T-cell memory formation after mild COVID-19. For this clonotype: The antigen remains unidentified.

TCRdb fed the 5' RACE reads into MiXCR, producing one record per CDR3 protein. The sample shows roughly 450,000 distinct CDR3 sequences, about 18% of them seen only once. Broader study findings: There was no confirmation that second-wave clones peaking on day 37 were SARS-CoV-2 specific. Cross-reactive memory appears to have joined, as suggested by some responding clones showing up in pre-infection memory.

The V end lost 4 bases, the J end lost 2 bases, and 15 bases lay between the germline ends. The CDR3 is made up of 16 amino acids. In germline, CDR1 is KGHDR, CDR2 SFDVKD. Sequenced input: PBMCs or a T cell subset sorted from them (not recorded which). The genes are TRBV24-1 and TRBJ2-3; D unclear. This clonotype was obtained from an adult woman who had mild COVID-19 (a few samples of this study predate the infection). Cell type and time point are not known. CDR3 loop: CATSDPDPDPTDTQYF. As DNA, the CDR3 is TGTGCCACCAGTGACCCGGACCCCGATCCCACAGATACGCAGTATTTT.